This T cell receptor beta chain was found in a study of cytomegalovirus exposure and HLA in healthy donors. Study results and limitations: It was reported that TCR beta sequences correctly inferred the HLA-A and HLA-B alleles for most subjects.

This clone came up once. The antigen is not known. Both 60 Vbeta primers and 13 Jbeta primers went into the PCR. Clones were read by immunoSEQ multiplex PCR, and TCRdb kept only the in-frame ones, dropping some. This table holds tens of thousands of clones, about 80% found once. The germline V and J ends were trimmed by 8 bases and 5 bases, with 15 bases remaining between them. This CDR3 spans 12 amino acids. Germline loops: CDR1 SQVTM, CDR2 ANQGSEA. The receptor's source is a man aged 55 to 70 in good health and CMV-seropositive. This chain links TRBV29-1 with TRBJ2-5, with TRBD2 as a possible D gene (5 bases). Source material: PBMCs. This chain's CDR3 is CSTGEIGETQYF. The CDR3 nucleotides are TGCAGCACCGGGGAAATCGGGGAGACCCAGTACTTC.